This TCR beta chain was found in a study of T cells after yellow fever vaccination. Study-level results: Few clonotypes appeared in both CD4 and CD8 compartments. Weaker overall, the secondary response nonetheless peaked faster (day 5 versus 15).

For this clonotype: Its matching antigen is unknown.

Making TCR cDNA involved 5'RACE template switching, which added UMIs and a universal primer site. In TCRdb, the 5' RACE reads were re-called with MiXCR into one record per CDR3 protein. The sample holds around 350,000 distinct CDR3 sequences, roughly 12% seen once. The TCR originated in a man aged 18 to 35 who received the YFV17D yellow fever vaccine. Sequencing was performed on PBMCs, taken on the day of the first yellow fever vaccination.

CDR3 DNA: TGTGCCAGCAGCCCATATCTAACTAGCTACACAGATACGCAGTATTTT. Translated, it gives CASSPYLTSYTDTQYF. The rearrangement uses TRBV7-2 and TRBJ2-3; tentative D call: TRBD2 (6 bases). Per the germline V gene, CDR1 is SGHTA and CDR2 is FQGNSA. This CDR3 contains 16 residues. V was cut by 5 bases and J by 2 bases, with 17 bases left in between.